Shown below are 23 T cell receptor beta chains from a single sample sequenced in a study of T cell responses to AZD1222 COVID-19 vaccine. The table came from immunoSEQ multiplex PCR; TCRdb's copy has only in-frame clones and leaves some out. The data hold 100,000 to 120,000 clones, with 70% to 90% observed a single time. The starting material was peripheral blood, obtained on day 0 of AZD1222 vaccination. The receptors were sampled from an adult in good health.

J is TRBJ1-1 and V is TRBV5-1; TRBD1 matches at 7 bases. The length of the CDR3 is 15 residues. V shed 4 bases and J 0 bases; nucleotides not matched to a gene: 6. CDR1 and CDR2 from the germline V gene are SGHRS and YFSETQ. The CDR3 loop reads CASSPLQGLNTEAFF. In DNA, the CDR3 is TGCGCCAGCAGCCCATTACAGGGGTTGAACACTGAAGCTTTCTTT.

V usage is TRBV6-5 and J usage is TRBJ1-1; TRBD1 is a possible D gene (6 bases). CDR3 length: 13 residues. V gave up 6 bases and J gave up 8 bases, with 16 bases separating them. Germline-derived CDR1 and CDR2 are MNHEY and SVGAGI. CDR3: CASSRFGTNEAFF. The CDR3, as DNA: TGTGCCAGCAGCCGGTTCGGGACAAACGAAGCTTTCTTT.

J is TRBJ1-3 and V is TRBV19; 7 bases line up with TRBD1. Germline V gene data show CDR1 as LNHDA and CDR2 as SQIVND (reference sequence). V shed 5 bases, J shed 4 bases, and the junction held 2 bases outside the gene matches. The CDR3 length is 13 residues. CDR3 DNA sequence: TGTGCCAGTAGTTGGACAGGCGGAAACACCATATATTTT. The encoded protein is CASSWTGGNTIYF. The whole variable domain, remainder taken from reference TRBV19 and TRBJ1-3, is DGGITQSPKYLFRKEGQNVTLSCEQNLNHDAMYWYRQDPGQGLRLIYYSQIVNDFQKGDIAEGYSVSREKKESFPLTVTSAQKNPTAFYLCASSWTGGNTIYFGEGSWLTVV.

The CDR3 DNA is TGTGCCAGCAGCGTAGGAGGGCTAGCGGGGGGGCATGAGACCCAGTACTTC. Translated: CASSVGGLAGGHETQYF. V gene TRBV9 combines with J gene TRBJ2-5; 12 bases fit TRBD2. Trimming removed 0 bases from V and 5 bases from J; junction bases left unmatched: 8. The CDR3 runs 17 residues. Germline V gene data show CDR1 as SGDLS and CDR2 as YYNGEE.

The chain uses TRBV11-2 and TRBJ2-5, with TRBD1 identical over 7 bases. V lost 4 bases and J lost 9; bases outside the gene matches: 5. The CDR3 runs 12 residues. Looked up from germline, CDR1 is SGHAT and CDR2 is FQNNGV. Here the CDR3 DNA reads TGTGCCAGCAGCTCCCGGACAGGCCCCCAGTACTTC. The encoded protein is CASSSRTGPQYF.

This clone was seen once. The chain couples TRBV4-1 to TRBJ1-2; D uncertain. V was pared by 1 base and J by 4 bases, with 10 bases between. Germline assignment: CDR1 MGHRA and CDR2 YSYEKL. The CDR3 is 14 amino acids. The CDR3 reads CASSQVTGFYGYTF. In DNA form, the CDR3 reads TGCGCCAGCAGCCAAGTAACGGGTTTCTATGGCTACACCTTC.

The chain links TRBV6-6 to TRBJ1-5, with D maybe TRBD1 (5 bases). The CDR3 totals 14 residues. Germline V lookup: CDR1 MNHNY, CDR2 SVGAGI (reference sequence). V was cut by 6 bases and J by 3 bases, with 12 bases left in between. CDR3 in DNA: TGTGCCAGCAGAGACAGCAGTTCCAATCAGCCCCAGCATTTT. This codes for CASRDSSSNQPQHF.

As for this clone: Additional DNA sequences in this sample encode the identical CDR3. The gene calls are TRBV5-4 and TRBJ2-1, with 11 bases that match TRBD1. The CDR3 has 15 amino acids. With V trimmed by 5 bases and J by 3 bases, 4 bases remained unmatched. Germline loops: CDR1 SGHNT, CDR2 YYREEE (reference sequence). The CDR3 is CASSSGTGGYNEQFF. CDR3 DNA: TGTGCCAGCAGTTCCGGGACAGGGGGCTACAATGAGCAGTTCTTC.

This sequence joins TRBV6-6 and TRBJ2-5; TRBD2 matches 9 bases. Germline V gene data show CDR1 as MNHNY and CDR2 as SVGAGI (reference sequence). Unmatched junction bases numbered 5, after V lost 4 bases and J lost 2 bases. The CDR3 length is 15 residues. CDR3 sequence: CASSFTAGGQETQYF. CDR3 in DNA: TGTGCCAGCAGTTTCACAGCGGGGGGACAAGAGACCCAGTACTTC.

J is TRBJ2-3 and V is TRBV7-3, with D unclear. V was cut by 5 bases and J by 3 bases, with 12 bases left in between. The CDR3 is made up of 14 amino acids. Germline lookup yields CDR1 SGHTA and CDR2 FQGTGA. CDR3 in amino acids: CASSPVQRTDTQYF. CDR3 DNA sequence: TGTGCCAGCAGCCCAGTGCAGAGGACAGATACGCAGTATTTT.

The rearrangement links TRBV20-1 to TRBJ1-5; 9 nucleotides align to TRBD1. Germline V CDR1 and CDR2: DFQATT, SNEGSKA (reference sequence). V shed 3 bases, J shed 4 bases, and the junction held 4 bases outside the gene matches. This CDR3 is built from 14 residues. The CDR3: CSASRGQGNQPQHF. The CDR3 DNA reads as TGCAGTGCTAGTCGGGGACAGGGAAATCAGCCCCAGCATTTT.

The gene calls are TRBV20-1 and TRBJ1-5; D is unresolved. The germline CDR1 and CDR2 sequences are DFQATT and SNEGSKA (reference sequence). Trimming took off 3 bases at V and 0 bases at J, with 12 bases between the two ends. The length of the CDR3 is 15 residues. CDR3: CSASVFKYSNQPQHF. The DNA of the CDR3 is TGCAGTGCTAGTGTTTTCAAGTATAGCAATCAGCCCCAGCATTTT.

This clone turned up a few times. The gene calls are TRBV5-1 and TRBJ1-4; TRBD1 matches at 9 bases. Germline V gives CDR1 SGHRS, CDR2 YFSETQ. This CDR3 spans 15 amino acids. V shed 3 bases and J 7 bases; nucleotides not matched to a gene: 7. The DNA for the CDR3 is TGCGCCAGCAGCTCGATACCGGGACAGGGTGAAAAACTGTTTTTT. Encoded protein: CASSSIPGQGEKLFF. The full variable domain, its missing parts supplied by reference TRBV5-1 and TRBJ1-4, is KAGVTQTPRYLIKTRGQQVTLSCSPISGHRSVSWYQQTPGQGLQFLFEYFSETQRNKGNFPGRFSGRQFSNSRSEMNVSTLELGDSALYLCASSSIPGQGEKLFFGSGTQLSVL.

CDR3 DNA: TGTGCCAGCAGTCAGAGGGTTTCGGCGCCCCAGCATTTT. It codes for CASSQRVSAPQHF. The genes are TRBV6-6 and TRBJ1-5; D remains unclear. V lost 5 bases, J lost 9 bases, and 14 bases lay in between. This CDR3 comprises 13 residues. Germline lookup yields CDR1 MNHNY and CDR2 SVGAGI (reference sequence).

CDR3 protein: CASSQGRGSNEKLFF. The CDR3 nucleotides read TGTGCCAGCAGCCAGGGAAGAGGGTCTAATGAAAAACTGTTTTTT. The gene calls are TRBV3-1 (or the pseudogene TRBV3-2) and TRBJ1-4, with D unresolved. The ends were cut back, 3 bases at V and 3 bases at J, with 11 bases in the middle. The germline gives CDR1 LGHDT, CDR2 YNNKEL (reference sequence). The CDR3 totals 15 residues.

The chain couples TRBV28 to TRBJ1-1; TRBD1 might be the D (5 bases). The V end was cut by 2 bases, the J end by 6 bases, with 16 bases between. The CDR3 runs to 15 residues. Germline assignment: CDR1 MDHEN and CDR2 SYDVKM. CDR3 amino acids: CASSLITAGKPEAFF. CDR3 coding DNA: TGTGCCAGCAGTTTAATCACGGCAGGGAAACCTGAAGCTTTCTTT.

In its sample, this clone was seen a few times. The identical CDR3 is also encoded by other nucleotide sequences in the sample. The chain carries TRBV5-4 and TRBJ1-4; TRBD1 agrees at 8 bases. Germline V gene lookup returns CDR1 SGHNT and CDR2 YYREEE (reference sequence). This CDR3 spans 16 amino acids. V lost 4 bases and J lost 0; bases outside the gene matches: 5. The CDR3 here is CASSLTGDATNEKLFF. The DNA of the CDR3 is TGTGCCAGCAGCCTGACAGGGGACGCAACTAATGAAAAACTGTTTTTT.

The chain joins TRBV5-5 to TRBJ1-6; unclear D gene. V dropped 2 bases and J dropped 10 bases, with 10 bases sitting between them. This CDR3 spans 13 amino acids. In germline, CDR1 is SGHKS, CDR2 YYEKEE (reference sequence). In DNA form, the CDR3 reads TGTGCCAGCAGCTTTGGAGGGTCCTCACCCCTCCACTTT. This translates into CASSFGGSSPLHF.

V is TRBV15 and J is TRBJ2-2; D assignment may be TRBD1 or TRBD2 (6 bases each). Germline CDR1 LNHNV, CDR2 YYDKDF (reference sequence). Deletions cut 4 bases from V and 5 bases from J, with 17 bases between. CDR3 length: 16 residues. In DNA form, the CDR3 reads TGTGCCACCAGCATAGTAGGGGGGCGTCGGACCGGGGAGCTGTTTTTT. Translating it yields CATSIVGGRRTGELFF.

This chain connects TRBV11-3 to TRBJ1-2; tentatively, D is TRBD1 (6 bases). V lost 5 bases and J lost 1, with 11 bases in between. The CDR3 covers 14 residues. The germline CDR1 and CDR2 sequences are SGHNT and YENEEA. This CDR3 is CASSLGAGNYGYTF. Here the CDR3 DNA reads TGTGCCAGCAGCCTGGGGGCCGGTAACTATGGCTACACCTTC. Looking up the rest from reference TRBV11-3 and TRBJ1-2 gives the full variable domain: EAGVVQSPRYKIIEKKQPVAFWCNPISGHNTLYWYLQNLGQGPELLIRYENEEAVDDSQLPKDRFSAERLKGVDSTLKIQPAELGDSAVYLCASSLGAGNYGYTFGSGTRLTVV.

Only a few counts were recorded for this clone. The V gene is TRBV7-6, the J gene TRBJ2-1, with 9 positions matching TRBD1. The germline gives CDR1 SGHVS, CDR2 FNYEAQ. The CDR3 has 15 amino acids. V shed 5 bases and J 8 bases; nucleotides not matched to a gene: 10. The CDR3 sequence is CASSRWTGEVDEQFF. Here the CDR3 DNA reads TGTGCCAGCAGCCGATGGACAGGGGAGGTTGATGAGCAGTTCTTC. Supplemented by reference TRBV7-6 and TRBJ2-1, the full variable domain reads GAGVSQSPRYKVTKRGQDVALRCDPISGHVSLYWYRQALGQGPEFLTYFNYEAQQDKSGLPNDRFSAERPEGSISTLTIQRTEQRDSAMYRCASSRWTGEVDEQFFGPGTRLTVL.

The rearrangement uses TRBV28 and TRBJ1-5; D ambiguous. Trimming removed 3 bases at V and 1 base at J, with 10 bases between. Germline lookup yields CDR1 MDHEN and CDR2 SYDVKM. This CDR3 has 15 amino acids. The CDR3 protein is CASSFVGRSNQPQHF. The CDR3 coding sequence is TGTGCCAGCAGTTTTGTCGGGAGAAGCAATCAGCCCCAGCATTTT.

For this clone: Other DNA sequences of this sample code for an identical CDR3. The chain is built from TRBV20-1 and TRBJ1-2; D remains ambiguous. Deletions cut 3 bases from V and 4 bases from J, with 6 bases between. This CDR3 is 11 amino acids long. Germline loops: CDR1 DFQATT, CDR2 SNEGSKA (reference sequence). The CDR3 DNA follows: TGCAGTGCTAGGTCGGGCTATGGCTACACCTTC. Its protein is CSARSGYGYTF.